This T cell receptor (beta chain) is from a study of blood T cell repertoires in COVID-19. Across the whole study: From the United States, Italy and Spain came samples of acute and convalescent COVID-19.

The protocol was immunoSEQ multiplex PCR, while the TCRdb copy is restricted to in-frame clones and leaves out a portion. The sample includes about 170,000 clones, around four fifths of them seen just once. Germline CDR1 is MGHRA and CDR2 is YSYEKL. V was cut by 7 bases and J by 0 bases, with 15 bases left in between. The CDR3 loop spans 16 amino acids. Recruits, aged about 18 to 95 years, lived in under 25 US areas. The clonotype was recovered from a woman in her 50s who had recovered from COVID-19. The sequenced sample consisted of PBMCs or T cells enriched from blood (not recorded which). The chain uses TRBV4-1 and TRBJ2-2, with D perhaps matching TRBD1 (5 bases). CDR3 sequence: CASNYRTSSNTGELFF. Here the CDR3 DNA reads TGCGCCAGCAATTATAGGACATCCTCGAACACCGGGGAGCTGTTTTTT.